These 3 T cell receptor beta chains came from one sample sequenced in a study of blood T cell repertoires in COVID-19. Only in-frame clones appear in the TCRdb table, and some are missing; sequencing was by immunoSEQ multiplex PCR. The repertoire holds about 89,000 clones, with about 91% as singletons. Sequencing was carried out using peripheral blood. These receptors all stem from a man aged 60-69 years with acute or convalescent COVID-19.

As DNA, the CDR3 is TGTGCCAGCAGCGTACAGACAGCTAACTATGGCTACACCTTC. It yields the protein CASSVQTANYGYTF. This chain joins TRBV9 and TRBJ1-2; possibly TRBD1 for D (5 bases). Germline V gene lookup returns CDR1 SGDLS and CDR2 YYNGEE. The CDR3 totals 14 residues. Trimming took 1 base from V and 0 from J, leaving 7 bases between them.

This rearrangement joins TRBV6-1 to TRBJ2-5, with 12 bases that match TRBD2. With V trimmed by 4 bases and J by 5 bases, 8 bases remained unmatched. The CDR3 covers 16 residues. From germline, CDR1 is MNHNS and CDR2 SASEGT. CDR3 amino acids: CASSGLRGTSGETQYF. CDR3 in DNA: TGTGCCAGCAGTGGGCTAAGAGGGACTAGCGGGGAGACCCAGTACTTC.

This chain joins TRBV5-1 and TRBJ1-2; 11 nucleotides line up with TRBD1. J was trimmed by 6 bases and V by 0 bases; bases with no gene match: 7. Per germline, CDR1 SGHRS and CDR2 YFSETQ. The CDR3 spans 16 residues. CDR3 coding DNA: TGCGCCAGCAGCTTGGCAGGACAGGGGGCGGGACATGGCTACACCTTC. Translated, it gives CASSLAGQGAGHGYTF.